The clone carrying this TCR beta chain has just a few counts. The antigen is undetermined. This entry comes from a study of beta chain features in type 1 diabetes. Findings and limits, study-wide: Significant though moderate, a shortening of TCRB CDR3s appeared in all four CD4+ subsets of Type 1 diabetes patients.

CDR1 and CDR2 (germline): GTSNPN, SVGIG (reference sequence). The CDR3 length is 12 residues. V shed 7 bases, J shed 4 bases, and the junction held 6 bases outside the gene matches. Isolated RNA was reverse transcribed in full, so expressed TCRB transcripts were sequenced. TCRdb keeps only in-frame clones here, not all; method: immunoSEQ multiplex PCR. The sample yields 600,000 or so clones, around 15% seen once. This clonotype was obtained from a man younger than 35 with type 1 diabetes. V is TRBV30 and J is TRBJ1-2; 7 bases are a match to TRBD1. The source material was naive CD4+ T cells from blood. The CDR3 reads CASHRGFYGYTF. In nucleotides, the CDR3 is TGTGCCTCGCACAGGGGATTCTATGGCTACACCTTC.